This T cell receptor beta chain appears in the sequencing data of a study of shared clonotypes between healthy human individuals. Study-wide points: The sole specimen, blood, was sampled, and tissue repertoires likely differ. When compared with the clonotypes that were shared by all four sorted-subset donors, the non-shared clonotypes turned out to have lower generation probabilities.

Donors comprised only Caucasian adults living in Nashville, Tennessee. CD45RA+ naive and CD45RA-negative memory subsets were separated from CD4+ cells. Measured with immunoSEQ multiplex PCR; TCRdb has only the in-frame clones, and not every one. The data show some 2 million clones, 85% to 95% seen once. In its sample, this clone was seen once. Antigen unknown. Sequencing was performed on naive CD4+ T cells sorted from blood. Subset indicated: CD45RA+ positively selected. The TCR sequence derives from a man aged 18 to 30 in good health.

The CDR3 region has the DNA TGTGCCAGCTCACCCGGACGCTCACCCTACGAGCAGTACTTC. Translating gives CASSPGRSPYEQYF. V and J are TRBV18 and TRBJ2-7; the D is unclear. The germline V gene encodes CDR1 KGHSH and CDR2 LQKENI. The germline V and J ends were trimmed by 3 bases and 2 bases, with 11 bases remaining between them. This CDR3 comprises 14 residues. The variable domain in full, with the rest retrieved from reference TRBV18 and TRBJ2-7, is NAGVMQNPRHLVRRRGQEARLRCSPMKGHSHVYWYRQLPEEGLKFMVYLQKENIIDESGMPKERFSAEFPKEGPSILRIQQVVRGDSAAYFCASSPGRSPYEQYFGPGTRLTVT.